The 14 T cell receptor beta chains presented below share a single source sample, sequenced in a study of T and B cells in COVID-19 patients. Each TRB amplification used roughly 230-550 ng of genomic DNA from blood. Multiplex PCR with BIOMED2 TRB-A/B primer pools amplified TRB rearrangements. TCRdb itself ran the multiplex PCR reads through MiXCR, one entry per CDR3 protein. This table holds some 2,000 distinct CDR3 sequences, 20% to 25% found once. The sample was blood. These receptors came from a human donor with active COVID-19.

Here the CDR3 reads CASRTRTGKDTEAFF. The CDR3 bases are TGTGCCAGCAGGACTAGGACAGGGAAGGACACTGAAGCTTTCTTT. The chain is built from TRBV6-5 and TRBJ1-1, with TRBD1 identical over 8 bases. Germline trimming cut 6 bases from V and 3 bases from J; bases unmatched to any gene: 9. Germline lookup yields CDR1 MNHEY and CDR2 SVGAGI. The CDR3 contains 15 residues.

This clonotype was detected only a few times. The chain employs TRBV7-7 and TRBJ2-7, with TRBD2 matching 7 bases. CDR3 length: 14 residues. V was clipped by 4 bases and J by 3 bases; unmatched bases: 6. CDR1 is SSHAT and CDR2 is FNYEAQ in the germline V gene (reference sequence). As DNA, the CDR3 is TGTGCCAGCAGCTATACTCGCGGGAGCTACGAGCAGTACTTC. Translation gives CASSYTRGSYEQYF. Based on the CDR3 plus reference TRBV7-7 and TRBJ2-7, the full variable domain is GAGVSQSPRYKVTKRGQDVTLRCDPISSHATLYWYQQALGQGPEFLTYFNYEAQPDKSGLPSDRFSAERPEGSISTLTIQRTEQRDSAMYRCASSYTRGSYEQYFGPGTRLTVT.

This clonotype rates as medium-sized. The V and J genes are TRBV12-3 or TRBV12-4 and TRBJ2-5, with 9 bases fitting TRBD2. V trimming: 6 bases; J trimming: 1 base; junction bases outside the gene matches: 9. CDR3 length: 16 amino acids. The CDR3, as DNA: TGTGCCAGCAGGGCCTCCGGAGCGGGAGGCCAAGAGACCCAGTACTTC. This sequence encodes CASRASGAGGQETQYF.

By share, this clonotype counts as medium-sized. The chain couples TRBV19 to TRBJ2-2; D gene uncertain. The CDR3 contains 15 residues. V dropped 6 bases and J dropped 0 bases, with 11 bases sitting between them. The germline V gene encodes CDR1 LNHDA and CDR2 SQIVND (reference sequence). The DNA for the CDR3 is TGTGCCAGTAGGTTGGCCGCTACGAACACCGGGGAGCTGTTTTTT. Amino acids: CASRLAATNTGELFF.

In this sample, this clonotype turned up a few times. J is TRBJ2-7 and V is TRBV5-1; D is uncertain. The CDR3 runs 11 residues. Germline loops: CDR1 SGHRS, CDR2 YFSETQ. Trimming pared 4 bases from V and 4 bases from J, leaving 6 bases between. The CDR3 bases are TGCGCCAGCAGCGGGCAATACGAGCAGTACTTC. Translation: CASSGQYEQYF.

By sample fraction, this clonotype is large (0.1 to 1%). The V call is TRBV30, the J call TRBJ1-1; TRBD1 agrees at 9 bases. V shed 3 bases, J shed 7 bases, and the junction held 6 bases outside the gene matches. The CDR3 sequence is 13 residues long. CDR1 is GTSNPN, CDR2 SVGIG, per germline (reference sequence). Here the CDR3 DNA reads TGTGCCTGGAGGGGACAGGGATGGGTTGAAGCTTTCTTT. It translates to CAWRGQGWVEAFF.

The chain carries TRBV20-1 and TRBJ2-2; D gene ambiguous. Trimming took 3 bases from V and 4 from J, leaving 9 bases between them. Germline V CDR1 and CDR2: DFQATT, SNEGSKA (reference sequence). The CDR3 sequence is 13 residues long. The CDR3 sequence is CSARMGITGELFF. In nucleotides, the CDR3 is TGCAGTGCTAGGATGGGGATCACCGGGGAGCTGTTTTTT.

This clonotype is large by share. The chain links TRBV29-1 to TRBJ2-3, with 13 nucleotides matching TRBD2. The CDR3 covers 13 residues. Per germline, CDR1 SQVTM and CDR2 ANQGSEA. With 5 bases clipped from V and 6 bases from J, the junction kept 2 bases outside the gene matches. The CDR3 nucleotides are TGCAGCGTTCCGACTAGCGGGGGGGATACGCAGTATTTT. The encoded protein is CSVPTSGGDTQYF.

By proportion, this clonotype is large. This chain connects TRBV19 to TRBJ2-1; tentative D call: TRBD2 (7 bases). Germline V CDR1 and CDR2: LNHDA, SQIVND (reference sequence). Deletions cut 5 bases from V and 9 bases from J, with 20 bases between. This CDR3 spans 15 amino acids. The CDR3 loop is CASSSGGGRKSEQFF. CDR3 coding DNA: TGTGCCAGTAGTTCGGGGGGCGGGAGAAAGAGTGAGCAGTTCTTC.

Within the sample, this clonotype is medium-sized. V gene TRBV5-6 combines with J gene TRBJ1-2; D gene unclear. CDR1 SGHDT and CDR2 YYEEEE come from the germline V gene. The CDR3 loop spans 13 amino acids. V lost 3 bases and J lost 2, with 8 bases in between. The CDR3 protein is CASSSTVNYGYTF. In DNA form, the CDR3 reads TGTGCCAGCAGCTCCACAGTGAACTATGGCTACACCTTC.

The chain's CDR3 is CASSLPTVDGQGDFDTEAFF. DNA for the CDR3: TGTGCCAGCAGCCTTCCGACGGTGGACGGACAGGGGGATTTTGACACTGAAGCTTTCTTT. The gene calls are TRBV5-6 and TRBJ1-1, with 10 bases that match TRBD1. The CDR3 is 20 amino acids. Germline V gene data show CDR1 as SGHDT and CDR2 as YYEEEE. V lost 4 bases, J lost 3 bases, and 21 bases stayed unmatched.

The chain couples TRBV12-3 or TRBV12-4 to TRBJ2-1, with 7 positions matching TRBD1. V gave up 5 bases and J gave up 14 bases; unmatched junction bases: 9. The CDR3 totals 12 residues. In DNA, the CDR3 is TGTGCCAGCAGTCCGCGACAGGGCGAAAAGTTCTTC. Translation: CASSPRQGEKFF.

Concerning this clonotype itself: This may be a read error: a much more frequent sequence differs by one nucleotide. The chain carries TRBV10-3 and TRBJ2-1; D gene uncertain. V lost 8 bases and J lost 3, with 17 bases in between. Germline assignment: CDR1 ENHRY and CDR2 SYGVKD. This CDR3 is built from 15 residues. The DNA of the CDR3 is TGTGCCATCCAGCCGTCTGGGATCGACTACAATGAGCAGTTCTTC. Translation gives CAIQPSGIDYNEQFF.

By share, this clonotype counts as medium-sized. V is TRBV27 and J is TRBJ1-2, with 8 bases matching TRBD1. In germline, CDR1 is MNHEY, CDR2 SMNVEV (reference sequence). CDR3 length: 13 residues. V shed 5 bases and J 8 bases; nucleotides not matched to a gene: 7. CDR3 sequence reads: CASSVDRVGGYTF. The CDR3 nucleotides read TGTGCCAGCAGTGTGGACAGGGTCGGCGGCTACACCTTC.